This TCR beta chain was found in a study of OX40 agonist ivuxolimab in advanced cancers. Regarding the study as a whole: Specificity for antigen went undetermined in the expanded peripheral T cells. Certain nonresponding patients likewise had low normalized T-cell clonal expansion. Compared with CD4+, CD8+ T cells on average had more expanded clones.

Points on this clone: The antigen is undetermined.

CDR1 and CDR2 from the germline V gene are SEHNR and FQNEAQ (reference sequence). The CDR3 consists of 17 residues. Trimming removed 2 bases from V and 7 bases from J, with 21 bases in between. Profiling relied on immunoSEQ multiplex PCR, and the TCRdb table lists in-frame clones only, not all of them. The repertoire holds about 65,000 clones, with around 87% as singletons. This chain links TRBV7-9 with TRBJ2-1; D tentatively reads TRBD1 or TRBD2 (6 bases each). Sample: CD4+ or CD8+ T cells sorted from blood, taken in a trial of the OX40 agonist ivuxolimab. This clonotype originated in an adult with an advanced solid tumor such as melanoma, head and neck, liver or kidney cancer. CDR3 coding DNA: TGTGCCAGCAGCTTAAAAGGGTACGGGGGCGGGGCTAATGAGCAGTTCTTC. As protein: CASSLKGYGGGANEQFF.